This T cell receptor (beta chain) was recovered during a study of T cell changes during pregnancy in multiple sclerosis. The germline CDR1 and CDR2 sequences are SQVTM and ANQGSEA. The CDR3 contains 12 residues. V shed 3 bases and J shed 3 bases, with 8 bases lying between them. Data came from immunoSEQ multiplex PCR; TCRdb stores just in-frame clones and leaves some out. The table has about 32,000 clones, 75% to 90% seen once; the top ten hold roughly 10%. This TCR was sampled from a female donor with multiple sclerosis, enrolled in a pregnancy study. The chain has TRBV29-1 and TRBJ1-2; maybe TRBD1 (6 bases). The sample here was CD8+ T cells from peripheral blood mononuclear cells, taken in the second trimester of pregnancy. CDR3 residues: CSVDPGDYGYTF. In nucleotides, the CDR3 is TGCAGCGTTGATCCAGGGGACTATGGCTACACCTTC.